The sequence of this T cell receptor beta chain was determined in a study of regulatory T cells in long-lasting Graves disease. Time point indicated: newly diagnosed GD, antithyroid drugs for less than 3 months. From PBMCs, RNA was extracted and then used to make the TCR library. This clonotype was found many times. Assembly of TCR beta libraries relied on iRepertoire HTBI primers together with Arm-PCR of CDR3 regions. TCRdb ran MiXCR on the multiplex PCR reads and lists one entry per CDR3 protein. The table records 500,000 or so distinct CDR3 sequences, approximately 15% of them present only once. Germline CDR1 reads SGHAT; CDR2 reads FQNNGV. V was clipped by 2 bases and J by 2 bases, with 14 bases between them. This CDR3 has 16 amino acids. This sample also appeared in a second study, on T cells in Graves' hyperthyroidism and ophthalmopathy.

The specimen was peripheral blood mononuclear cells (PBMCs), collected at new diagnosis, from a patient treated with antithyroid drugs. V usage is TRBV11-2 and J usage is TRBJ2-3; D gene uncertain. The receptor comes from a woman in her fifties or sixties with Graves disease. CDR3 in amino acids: CASSLISARNTDTQYF. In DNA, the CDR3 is TGTGCCAGCAGCTTAATTTCGGCTAGAAACACAGATACGCAGTATTTT.